This T cell receptor beta chain originates from a study of post-analysis software for immune sequencing data. Study-level points and caveats: Patients showed TRBV5-6, TRBV5-1 and TRBV20-1 among several TRBV segments more frequent than in controls.

Every TCR beta cDNA library bore unique molecular identifiers. TCRdb ran MiXCR on the PCR reads and lists one entry per CDR3 protein. This sample carries 380,000 or so distinct CDR3 sequences, roughly 35% of them seen once, and the ten largest clones take roughly an eighth. The CDR3 extends over 17 amino acids. The germline V gene has CDR1 SGHAT and CDR2 FQNNGV. V lost 5 bases and J 6 bases, leaving 24 bases between the germline ends. As concerns this clonotype: Its antigen is not known.

V is TRBV11-2 and J is TRBJ2-3, with D perhaps matching TRBD2 (6 bases). Input material: blood. This TCR was sampled from a girl between 10 and 17 years old with multiple sclerosis. Here the CDR3 reads CASSPLWGVHTSDTQYF. DNA of the CDR3: TGTGCCAGCAGCCCCCTATGGGGGGTTCACACATCGGATACGCAGTATTTT.